What follows describes a single T cell receptor (beta chain). Its cognate antigen has yet to be identified. Qualities for individual bases were not recorded, and no much larger clone is one base off. This sample stems from a study of control samples from healthy donors and cancer patients (TCRdb year 2020). The library was prepared using the immunoSEQ multiplex PCR assay. The clones in this table, taken by TCRdb from immuneACCESS, are in-frame only. Not every clone is retained; where verified, under half of the shortfall comes from an unresolved V gene, and the cause of the rest is unknown. In this sample the table shows 98,000 or so clones, 82% of which occur a single time. Together, the top ten hold about 2% of the sample. The germline V gene (reference sequence) sets CDR1 to LGHDT and CDR2 to YNNKEL. V trim: 1 base; J trim: 3 bases; unmatched bases: 5. Spanning cysteine to phenylalanine, the CDR3 consists of 16 amino acids. Here the CDR3 DNA is all that survives: 48 bases in frame from base 1.

The chain links TRBV3-1 (or the pseudogene TRBV3-2) with TRBJ2-1; 8 central nucleotides agree with TRBD2. This receptor was taken from a man aged 55 to 70 in good health. The source material was blood. The CDR3 region: CASSQVLTSGYNEQFF. The DNA sequence is TGTGCCAGCAGCCAAGTACTAACTAGCGGCTACAATGAGCAGTTCTTC.